Shown below are 15 T cell receptor beta chains from a single sample sequenced in a study of T cell responses to AZD1222 COVID-19 vaccine. The protocol was immunoSEQ multiplex PCR, while the TCRdb copy is restricted to in-frame clones and leaves out a portion. This table holds about 150,000 clones, about 92% found once. The starting material was peripheral blood, obtained on day 0 of AZD1222 vaccination. Receptors originate from an adult in good health.

The rearrangement uses TRBV5-6 and TRBJ2-5; tentative D call: TRBD1 (5 bases). The CDR3 covers 14 residues. Germline CDR1 is SGHDT and CDR2 is YYEEEE. V lost 0 bases, J lost 0 bases, and 6 bases lay in between. CDR3 sequence reads: CASSLVRDQETQYF. Here the CDR3 DNA reads TGTGCCAGCAGCTTGGTCAGGGACCAAGAGACCCAGTACTTC.

The chain is built from TRBV5-8 and TRBJ2-2, with D possibly being TRBD1 or TRBD2 (5 bases each). Deletions cut 2 bases from V and 7 bases from J, with 12 bases between. Germline lookup yields CDR1 SGHTS and CDR2 YDEGEE. CDR3 length: 14 residues. CDR3 residues: CASSFEGSDGELFF. CDR3 DNA sequence: TGTGCCAGCAGCTTTGAGGGGTCGGACGGGGAGCTGTTTTTT.

V is TRBV6-1 and J is TRBJ2-2; 10 bases are a match to TRBD1. The CDR3 contains 16 residues. V trimming: 4 bases; J trimming: 4 bases; junction bases outside the gene matches: 6. Germline lookup yields CDR1 MNHNS and CDR2 SASEGT. The CDR3 DNA sequence: TGTGCCAGCAGTGGGACAGGGGGAATCTCCACCGGGGAGCTGTTTTTT. The encoded protein is CASSGTGGISTGELFF.

The CDR3 sequence is CASIQGASGNYEQYF. For the CDR3, the DNA is TGTGCCAGCATTCAGGGGGCTAGCGGAAACTACGAGCAGTACTTC. The chain couples TRBV7-2 to TRBJ2-7; weak D call: TRBD1 (8 bases). Germline lookup yields CDR1 SGHTA and CDR2 FQGNSA. Trimming stripped 7 bases from V and 3 bases from J, with 19 bases between. The CDR3 has 15 residues.

This clone showed up just a few times. The CDR3 DNA reads as TGTGCCAGCAGTCGTGACGGTGGCTACACCTTC. Residues: CASSRDGGYTF. The chain combines TRBV6-2 or TRBV6-3 with TRBJ1-2; no reliable D call. Germline assignment: CDR1 MNHEY and CDR2 SVGEGT. V lost 5 bases and J 7 bases, leaving 8 bases between the germline ends. The CDR3 loop spans 11 amino acids.

The genes are TRBV4-3 and TRBJ1-1, with D unclear. V dropped 1 base and J dropped 1 base, with 4 bases sitting between them. Germline values: CDR1 LGHNA, CDR2 YSLEER. The CDR3 runs to 13 residues. The CDR3 DNA reads as TGCGCCAGCAGCCAAGGCGGGAACACTGAAGCTTTCTTT. This gives the protein CASSQGGNTEAFF.

The table lists this clone with a few counts. The gene calls are TRBV3-1 (or the pseudogene TRBV3-2) and TRBJ1-2, with no clear D. The CDR3 contains 14 residues. V gave up 1 base and J gave up 3 bases, with 9 bases separating them. CDR1 LGHDT and CDR2 YNNKEL come from the germline V gene (reference sequence). CDR3 sequence reads: CASSQGSGDYGYTF. CDR3 bases: TGTGCCAGCAGCCAAGGATCCGGGGACTATGGCTACACCTTC.

J is TRBJ1-6 and V is TRBV3-1 (or the pseudogene TRBV3-2); D unresolved. Germline CDR1 is LGHDT and CDR2 is YNNKEL (reference sequence). Between the trimmed V and J ends, which lost 3 bases and 7 bases, there was a span of 4 bases. This CDR3 is built from 12 residues. CDR3 loop: CASSHINSPLHF. The DNA for the CDR3 is TGTGCCAGCAGCCACATCAATTCACCCCTCCACTTT.

The chain uses TRBV27 and TRBJ2-2; D unresolved. The CDR3 totals 13 residues. Trimming took off 6 bases at V and 1 base at J, with 6 bases between the two ends. The germline gives CDR1 MNHEY, CDR2 SMNVEV (reference sequence). CDR3 amino acids: CASSWQNTGELFF. CDR3 coding DNA: TGTGCCAGCAGCTGGCAGAACACCGGGGAGCTGTTTTTT.

CDR3 nucleotides: TGTGCCAGCAGCACACGCAGGGGTGAGCAGTTCTTC. It encodes CASSTRRGEQFF. The chain is built from TRBV11-3 and TRBJ2-1, with D possibly being TRBD1 (6 bases). Germline loops: CDR1 SGHNT, CDR2 YENEEA. The CDR3 is 12 amino acids. The V end was cut by 5 bases, the J end by 9 bases, with 11 bases between.

This clone was counted once. This chain connects TRBV7-6 to TRBJ2-2, with D tentatively TRBD1 or TRBD2 (5 bases each). This CDR3 is built from 12 residues. V lost 1 base, J lost 9 bases, and 6 bases lay in between. Germline CDR1 is SGHVS and CDR2 is FNYEAQ. CDR3 sequence (DNA): TGTGCCAGCAGCTTAGGGGGGTGGGAGCTGTTTTTT. It codes for CASSLGGWELFF.

This sequence joins TRBV19 and TRBJ2-1; the match to TRBD2 covers 12 bases. V dropped 3 bases and J dropped 8; count of bases not matched to a gene: 5. Germline values: CDR1 LNHDA, CDR2 SQIVND (reference sequence). CDR3 length: 15 amino acids. As DNA, the CDR3 is TGTGCCAGTAGTATCTCTAGCGGGGGGGCCGATGAGCAGTTCTTC. It codes for CASSISSGGADEQFF.

The V gene is TRBV19, the J gene TRBJ2-2; D ambiguous. The CDR3 has 13 amino acids. In germline, CDR1 is LNHDA, CDR2 SQIVND (reference sequence). V gave up 4 bases and J gave up 7 bases, with 10 bases separating them. Here the CDR3 DNA reads TGTGCCAGTAGTACTACCGTCGGCGGGGAGCTGTTTTTT. It yields the protein CASSTTVGGELFF. Looking up the rest from reference TRBV19 and TRBJ2-2 gives the full variable domain: DGGITQSPKYLFRKEGQNVTLSCEQNLNHDAMYWYRQDPGQGLRLIYYSQIVNDFQKGDIAEGYSVSREKKESFPLTVTSAQKNPTAFYLCASSTTVGGELFFGEGSRLTVL.

The chain employs TRBV2 and TRBJ2-6; possibly TRBD2 for D (5 bases). From germline, CDR1 is SNHLY and CDR2 FYNNEI. The CDR3 has 14 amino acids. V was trimmed by 7 bases and J by 2 bases, leaving 9 bases between them. The chain's CDR3 is CASTIGTGANVLTF. CDR3 coding DNA: TGTGCCAGCACCATCGGGACTGGGGCCAACGTCCTGACTTTC.

This clone showed up just once. The chain couples TRBV2 to TRBJ1-5; 7 bases align to TRBD1. Germline CDR1 reads SNHLY; CDR2 reads FYNNEI. This CDR3 comprises 13 residues. The V and J ends lost 5 bases and 7 bases, in that order; junction bases with no gene match: 5. CDR3 DNA sequence: TGTGCCAGCAGTAAGGGGGCGGACCAGCCCCAGCATTTT. This gives the protein CASSKGADQPQHF.